The clone carrying this T cell receptor (beta chain) has a count of ten or more. Its antigen remains unknown. CDR3 length: 14 amino acids. Germline-derived CDR1 and CDR2 are MDHEN and SYDVKM. J was trimmed by 5 bases and V by 6 bases; bases with no gene match: 5. TCRdb itself ran the 5' RACE reads through MiXCR, one entry per CDR3 protein. The table has around 9,000 distinct CDR3 sequences, about 5.9% seen once; the top ten hold 25% to 30%. These data are taken from a study of spatial heterogeneity in lung cancer. Study-wide background: Detection consistently yielded more beta chains than alpha chains. Points from the study as a whole: One measure, the expanded intratumoral alpha and beta TCR count, tracked tumor mutation counts.

Time point meaning: sample taken at primary tumor resection. Extraction of whole RNA from tumor, nontumor lung or frozen PBMC preceded unsorted sequencing. Sequences were derived from lung tumor tissue, sampled at surgery. The chain is built from TRBV28 and TRBJ2-2; 8 positions match TRBD1. This receptor was identified in a male donor with early-stage non-small cell lung cancer. The CDR3 region is CASSGTGQTGELFF. The CDR3 DNA reads as TGTGCCAGCAGCGGGACAGGTCAGACCGGGGAGCTGTTTTTT.